The present T cell receptor (beta chain) was sequenced within a study of OX40 agonist ivuxolimab in advanced cancers. Study background: Given to patients was ivuxolimab, an agonistic anti-OX40 (CD134) antibody. Patients with hepatocellular carcinoma, melanoma, renal cell or head and neck cancer made up the dose-escalation patients.

Autoimmune disease history or systemic immunosuppression barred patients. Using immunoSEQ multiplex PCR, the repertoire was profiled, and TCRdb retains in-frame clones only, with some absent. The sample lists 50,000 to 60,000 clones; approximately 83% were seen once. In the case of this clone: Its matching antigen is unknown.

The study's findings and limits: Compared with others, partial responders at 0.1-3.0 mg/kg displayed clonal expansion among the lowest.

This CDR3 has 13 amino acids. The germline V and J ends were trimmed by 3 bases and 10 bases, with 10 bases remaining between them. Germline CDR1 is MNHEY and CDR2 is SMNVEV (reference sequence). J is TRBJ1-6 and V is TRBV27; D possibly corresponds to TRBD1 (6 bases). The sequences come from CD4+ or CD8+ T cells sorted from blood, collected in a trial of the OX40 agonist ivuxolimab. The source of this sequence is an adult with an advanced solid tumor such as melanoma, head and neck, liver or kidney cancer. The CDR3 region is CASSFSGASPLHF. The CDR3 coding sequence is TGTGCCAGCAGTTTCTCAGGGGCCTCACCCCTCCACTTT.